The rows below give T cell receptor beta chains drawn from one sample of a study of blood T cell repertoires in COVID-19. The protocol was immunoSEQ multiplex PCR, while the TCRdb copy is restricted to in-frame clones and leaves out a portion. This table holds about 150,000 clones, 60% to 85% found once. Specimen: peripheral blood. The receptors were sampled from a man over 45 with active or convalescent COVID-19. Each CDR3 is given without its conserved first and last residue. Fields, in order: J gene, V gene, CDR3 protein.

TRBJ2-7,TRBV6-6,ASSLLGTGGLDEQY
TRBJ2-7,TRBV7-9,ASSFGHRTYEQY
TRBJ1-1,TRBV3-1/TRBV3-2,ASSQWDRLNTEAF
TRBJ2-3,TRBV5-5,ASSVGTSGRRTDTQY
TRBJ2-6,TRBV7-3,ASSSIRASGANVLT
TRBJ1-2,TRBV7-6,ASSPAQGGLYGYT
TRBJ2-1,TRBV6-2/TRBV6-3,ASSYSGQGYLALGEQF
TRBJ2-2,TRBV5-1,ASSFDPPGTGNTGELF
TRBJ1-2,TRBV20-1,SAQGDYGYT
TRBJ2-1,TRBV9,ASSVVESGDDEQF
TRBJ2-7,TRBV7-8,ASSHGLAGGPIDGQY
TRBJ2-1,TRBV12-5,ASGLNLGRGRRYEQF
TRBJ2-3,TRBV10-1,ASRPSGRAMCAPDTQY
TRBJ1-4,TRBV2,ASRSRTGAGEKLF
TRBJ2-7,TRBV7-2,ASSSYYEQY
TRBJ2-3,TRBV5-4,ASSSGPITDTQY
TRBJ2-3,TRBV2,ASSARTSGTDTQY
TRBJ2-3,TRBV28,ASSRSGTGFPDTQY
TRBJ2-5,TRBV27,ASSSGLAGGPPQETQY